This T cell receptor (beta chain) appears in the sequencing data of a study of CD4+ T cells in melanoma (dated 2022 in TCRdb). Notes on the research overall: Neoantigen-specific CD4+ T cells in human melanoma were investigated in the study.

Donors were patients with melanoma. The protocol used for the library was the immunoSEQ multiplex PCR assay. Held by TCRdb, this immuneACCESS table contains in-frame sequences only and omits some clones. Under half of the omission traces to an unresolved V gene where checked; the cause of the rest is unknown. The sample data list about 50,000 clones, and roughly 87% of these were observed just once. About an eighth of the sample is in the top ten clones. On this clone: Its specific antigen is unknown. Within one base of it there is no much larger clone, and no base qualities were kept.

Study-wide conclusions, independent of this receptor: Neoantigen-specific CD4+ T cells were reported to be correlated with the function of CD8+ T cells, macrophages and B cells. Diverse differentiation states were reported to be shown by neoantigen-specific CD4+ T cells in melanoma.

From a lookup of the germline V gene, CDR1 and CDR2 are MNHNS and SASEGT. The CDR3 sequence holds 13 residues, the cysteine and phenylalanine included. Just CDR3 DNA is preserved here, 39 bases in frame from base 1. The sequencing sample was made of peripheral blood. The sequence was collected from a human donor with melanoma. The rearrangement joined TRBV6-1 to TRBJ2-7, with a tentative D call of TRBD1 or TRBD2, each matching 5 bases. The DNA is as follows: TGTCGCTCACCGGGGCAGCGACCCTACGAGCAGTACTTC. Its translation reads: CRSPGQRPYEQYF.